This TCR beta chain was identified during a study of blood T cell repertoires in COVID-19. Overall study: PBMCs, B-cell-depleted T cells, or T cells provided the cDNA or gDNA that made up the material.

Authors' analysis steps: Counts of nucleated cells, estimated from reference gene primer amplification, were obtained. Profiled with immunoSEQ multiplex PCR; TCRdb holds only in-frame clones, not every one. That table supplies the V and J calls and clone size; D and trimming were determined from the DNA. The data contain about 300,000 clones, about nine tenths of them seen just once; the ten biggest clones take up about 9.4%. The germline gives CDR1 GTSNPN, CDR2 SVGIG (reference sequence). The CDR3 sequence is 13 residues long. V lost 0 bases to trimming and J lost 10 bases; unmatched junction nucleotides: 3. Recruits, aged roughly 18 to 100 years, lived in 24 US areas. Before being deemed recovered, Cohort 3 donors had two negative PCRs, clearance, or symptom resolution.

The rearrangement links TRBV30 to TRBJ1-6, with TRBD1 matching over 7 bases. The sequenced sample consisted of PBMCs or T cells enriched from blood (not recorded which). The TCR sequence derives from a young woman who had recovered from COVID-19. CDR3 DNA: TGTGCCTGGAGTGTACAGGGGCCCTCACCCCTCCACTTT. As protein: CAWSVQGPSPLHF.